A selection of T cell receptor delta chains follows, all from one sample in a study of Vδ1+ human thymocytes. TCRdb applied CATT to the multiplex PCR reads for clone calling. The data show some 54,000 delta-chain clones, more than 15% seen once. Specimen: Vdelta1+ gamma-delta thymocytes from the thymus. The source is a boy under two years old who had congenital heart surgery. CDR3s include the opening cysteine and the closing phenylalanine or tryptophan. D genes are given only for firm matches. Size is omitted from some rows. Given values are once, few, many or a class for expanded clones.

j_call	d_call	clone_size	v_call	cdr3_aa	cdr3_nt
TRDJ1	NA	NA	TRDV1	CALGEVAFLPHLGRLDTDKLIF	TGTGCTCTTGGGGAAGTGGCCTTCTTGCCCCATTTGGGGAGATTGGACACCGATAAACTCATCTTT
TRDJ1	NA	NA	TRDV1	CALGEPSYAWGDDKLIF	TGTGCTCTTGGGGAGCCCTCCTACGCCTGGGGGGATGATAAACTCATCTTT
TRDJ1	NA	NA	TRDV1	CALLPIRAGGTYTDKLIF	TGTGCTCTATTGCCCATAAGGGCTGGTGGGACGTACACCGATAAACTCATCTTT
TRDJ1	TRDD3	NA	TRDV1	CALGEPPSRAGDTGKLIF	TGTGCTCTTGGGGAACCCCCGTCTCGGGCTGGGGATACCGGTAAACTCATCTTT
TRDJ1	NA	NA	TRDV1	CALGELISSTSWGLGKLIF	TGTGCTCTTGGGGAACTAATTAGCTCTACCTCCTGGGGATTGGGTAAACTCATCTTT
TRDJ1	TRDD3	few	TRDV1	CALGRRAQLLPVLGETDKLIF	TGTGCTCTTGGAAGAAGAGCCCAACTCCTTCCTGTACTGGGGGAAACCGATAAACTCATCTTT
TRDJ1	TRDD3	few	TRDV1	CALHNSDVLGRAAHDKLIF	TGTGCTCTCCACAACTCAGACGTACTGGGGAGGGCCGCTCACGATAAACTCATCTTT
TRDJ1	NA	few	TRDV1	CALGQDSYRTGNTDKLIF	TGTGCTCTTGGCCAAGATTCCTACCGTACTGGGAACACCGATAAACTCATCTTT
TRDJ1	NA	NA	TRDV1	CALGLAATNHKLIF	TGTGCTCTTGGGCTTGCCGCTACCAACCATAAACTCATCTTT
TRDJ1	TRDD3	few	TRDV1	CALGEPVFLTGGYSLYTDKLIF	TGTGCTCTTGGGGAACCCGTCTTCCTGACTGGGGGATACTCTCTGTACACCGATAAACTCATCTTT
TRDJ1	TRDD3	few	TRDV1	CALGRPYTAGGRYTDKLIF	TGTGCTCTTGGTAGGCCTTACACAGCTGGGGGGAGGTACACCGATAAACTCATCTTT
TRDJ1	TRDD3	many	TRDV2	CACDTGLGETYTDKLIF	TGTGCCTGTGACACCGGTCTGGGGGAGACGTACACCGATAAACTCATCTTT
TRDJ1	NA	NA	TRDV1	CALGENRRDPGTYYTDKLIF	TGTGCTCTTGGGGAAAATCGGCGAGACCCTGGAACTTACTACACCGATAAACTCATCTTT
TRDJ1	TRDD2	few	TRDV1	CALGMAFLRATPGETDKLIF	TGTGCTCTTGGTATGGCCTTCCTACGGGCCACACCCGGGGAAACAGATAAACTCATCTTT
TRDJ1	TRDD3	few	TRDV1	CALGESLLVLGERKLIF	TGTGCTCTTGGGGAATCGTTGCTCGTACTGGGGGAACGTAAACTCATCTTT
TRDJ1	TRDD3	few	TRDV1	CALGLHSLGDTRELIF	TGTGCTCTTGGGCTGCATTCCTTGGGGGATACGCGGGAACTCATCTTT
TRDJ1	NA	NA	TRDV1	CALGEAFLGWGDDKLIF	TGTGCTCTTGGGGAGGCCTTCCTAGGCTGGGGGGACGATAAACTCATCTTT
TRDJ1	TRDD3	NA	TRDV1	CALGLGAGPTGGTTDKLIF	TGTGCTCTTGGGTTGGGGGCCGGTCCTACTGGGGGAACCACCGATAAACTCATCTTT
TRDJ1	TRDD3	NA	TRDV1	CALGERTPLGDSRCTDKLIF	TGTGCTCTTGGGGAACGCACCCCATTGGGGGATAGTCGGTGTACCGATAAACTCATCTTT
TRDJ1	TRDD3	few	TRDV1	CALGERARTGGYERTDKLIF	TGTGCTCTTGGGGAACGTGCCCGAACTGGGGGATACGAAAGGACCGATAAACTCATCTTT
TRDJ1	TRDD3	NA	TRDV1	CALGELAPEWVYWGIEADKLIF	TGTGCTCTTGGGGAACTAGCTCCCGAGTGGGTGTACTGGGGGATAGAGGCCGATAAACTCATCTTT
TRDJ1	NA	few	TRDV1	CALGLPLVPATKLIF	TGTGCTCTTGGGCTACCGCTGGTACCAGCAACTAAACTCATCTTT
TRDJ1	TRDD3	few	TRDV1	CALGELHIERGICTDKLIF	TGTGCTCTTGGGGAACTGCATATCGAGAGGGGGATCTGCACCGATAAACTCATCTTT
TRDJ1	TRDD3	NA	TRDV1	CALGGPAVVGDTLLIF	TGTGCTCTTGGGGGACCAGCCGTGGTGGGGGATACGTTACTCATCTTT
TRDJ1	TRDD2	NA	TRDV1	CALGEGLPTRGILRRDKLIF	TGTGCTCTTGGGGAAGGCCTTCCTACGAGAGGGATTCTAAGGCGCGATAAACTCATCTTT
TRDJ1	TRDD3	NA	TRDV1	CALGELEPSYGGGIQYTDKLIF	TGTGCTCTTGGGGAACTAGAACCCTCCTACGGAGGGGGGATACAATACACCGATAAACTCATCTTT
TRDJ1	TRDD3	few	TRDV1	CALGEVAGGGCYTDKLIF	TGTGCTCTTGGGGAAGTAGCGGGTGGGGGATGCTACACCGATAAACTCATCTTT
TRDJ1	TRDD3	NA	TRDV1	CALGEPQAFHLTGGSKYTDKLIF	TGTGCTCTTGGGGAACCCCAGGCCTTCCACCTTACTGGGGGATCGAAGTACACCGATAAACTCATCTTT
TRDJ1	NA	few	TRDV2	CACDFLVVNTDKLIF	TGTGCCTGTGACTTTCTGGTCGTGAACACCGATAAACTCATCTTT
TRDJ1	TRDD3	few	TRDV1	CALGDHFLQTGGFTDKLIF	TGTGCTCTTGGGGACCACTTCCTCCAAACTGGGGGTTTCACCGATAAACTCATCTTT
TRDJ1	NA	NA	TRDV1	CALGESVPTWGRITDKLIF	TGTGCTCTTGGGGAATCTGTCCCCACCTGGGGACGAATCACCGATAAACTCATCTTT
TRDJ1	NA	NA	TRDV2	CACDTRTNQGTYADKLIF	TGTGCCTGTGACACCAGGACTAATCAGGGCACATACGCCGATAAACTCATCTTT
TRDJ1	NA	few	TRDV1	CALGEQTRMGYTDKLIF	TGTGCTCTTGGGGAACAAACTAGAATGGGGTACACCGATAAACTCATCTTT